Following are 12 T cell receptor beta chains from one sample sequenced in a study of T cells in Graves' hyperthyroidism and ophthalmopathy (dated by TCRdb to the late 2010s). The method was multiplex PCR. TCRdb shows the sequencer as Illumina HiSeq 2000. The TCR beta CDR3 regions were amplified from the RNA transcripts. For the first round of RT-PCR on the TCR CDR3, the HTBI primer set was used together with the Qiagen OneStep RT-PCR kit. Using fastp at Q25 and MiXCR, TCRdb reprocessed the public reads and kept productive beta chains. Identical CDR3 protein sequences are pooled into one entry, listed with their most common genes and DNA. This sample has 300,000 to 350,000 distinct CDR3 sequences in its table, and 11% to 15% of those were observed once. Around 23% of the sample lies in the top ten. The sequenced sample consisted of blood. These receptors were taken from a woman in her twenties or thirties with Graves' hyperthyroidism.

This clonotype was picked up a small number of times. This rearrangement joins TRBV10-3 to TRBJ2-7; D not certain. Germline CDR1 is ENHRY and CDR2 is SYGVKD. V was trimmed by 0 bases and J by 5 bases, leaving 5 bases between them. This CDR3 spans 12 amino acids. The CDR3 loop is CAISESYHEQYF. As DNA, the CDR3 is TGTGCCATCAGTGAGTCTTACCACGAGCAGTACTTC.

This clonotype was counted a few times. The chain recombines TRBV20-1 with TRBJ1-2; tentatively, D is TRBD1 (5 bases). In germline, CDR1 is DFQATT, CDR2 SNEGSKA (reference sequence). V was shortened by 5 bases and J by 1 base, with 11 bases between the two germline ends. The CDR3 spans 13 residues. The CDR3 loop is CSASPQDNYGYTF. The CDR3 region has the DNA TGCAGTGCTTCTCCACAGGATAACTATGGCTACACCTTC.

This clonotype showed up just a few times. The rearrangement links TRBV12-3 or TRBV12-4 to TRBJ1-2, with 7 bases lining up with TRBD1. The CDR3 extends over 14 amino acids. With 5 bases clipped from V and 2 bases from J, the junction kept 5 bases outside the gene matches. CDR3 DNA: TGTGCCAGCAGTAGACAGGGATGGAACTATGGCTACACCTTC. Translation: CASSRQGWNYGYTF.

This clonotype was seen many times. This chain uses TRBV3-1 with TRBJ2-7; no firm D call. Looked up from germline, CDR1 is LGHDT and CDR2 is YNNKEL (reference sequence). V gave up 0 bases and J gave up 7 bases, with 10 bases separating them. The CDR3 has 13 amino acids. For the CDR3, the DNA is TGTGCCAGCAGCCAAGATGCGCTGCGGGAGCAGTACTTC. Its translation is CASSQDALREQYF.

This clonotype has a count of ten or more. The chain recombines TRBV27 with TRBJ1-2, with TRBD1 matching over 10 bases. CDR3 length: 16 amino acids. J was trimmed by 2 bases and V by 5 bases; bases with no gene match: 8. Germline V gene data show CDR1 as MNHEY and CDR2 as SMNVEV (reference sequence). CDR3 nucleotide sequence: TGTGCCAGCAGTCTCAGACAGGGGGCGTCAAACTATGGCTACACCTTC. Amino acids: CASSLRQGASNYGYTF.

This rearrangement joins TRBV19 to TRBJ2-1; 9 bases are a match to TRBD2. CDR1 and CDR2 (germline): LNHDA, SQIVND (reference sequence). Trimming took 4 bases from V and 3 from J; bases not matched to a gene: 7. CDR3 length: 16 residues. CDR3: CASSKLFSGGYNEQFF. The CDR3 bases are TGTGCCAGTAGTAAATTGTTTAGCGGGGGCTACAATGAGCAGTTCTTC.

This clonotype was seen many times. The chain links TRBV4-1 to TRBJ1-1; D not resolved. The CDR3 covers 13 residues. Germline V gene data show CDR1 as MGHRA and CDR2 as YSYEKL. Trimming removed 1 base from V and 8 bases from J, with 11 bases in between. For the CDR3, the DNA is TGCGCCAGCAGCCAAGCGTCCATAAACGAAGCTTTCTTT. It specifies CASSQASINEAFF.

This clonotype came up many times. This chain links TRBV27 with TRBJ2-1, with 10 bases aligning to TRBD2. Germline CDR1 MNHEY, CDR2 SMNVEV (reference sequence). The CDR3 covers 16 residues. J was trimmed by 4 bases and V by 5 bases; bases with no gene match: 8. The CDR3 bases are TGTGCCAGCAGTCGGTCACTAGCGGGGAAATACAATGAGCAGTTCTTC. This encodes CASSRSLAGKYNEQFF.

This clonotype was observed at least ten times. The V call is TRBV29-1, the J call TRBJ2-5; D may be TRBD2 (6 bases). CDR3 length: 11 amino acids. Germline CDR1 SQVTM, CDR2 ANQGSEA. In DNA, the CDR3 is TGCAGTGCTAGAAGCGGGGAGACCCAGTACTTC. Translated: CSARSGETQYF.

The gene calls are TRBV9 and TRBJ2-1; a possible D gene is TRBD1 (6 bases). Trimming took off 3 bases at V and 4 bases at J, with 17 bases between the two ends. This CDR3 comprises 16 residues. Germline loops: CDR1 SGDLS, CDR2 YYNGEE. The CDR3: CASSARRDNRYNEQFF. In nucleotides, the CDR3 is TGTGCCAGCAGCGCCCGACGGGACAACCGATACAATGAGCAGTTCTTC.

This clonotype was seen a few times. The CDR3 region has the DNA TGCGCCAGCAGCCCCGGCCTCAGGGATCGCGATGAAAAACTGTTTTTT. Translated, it gives CASSPGLRDRDEKLFF. J is TRBJ1-4 and V is TRBV4-1, with D possibly matching TRBD1 (5 bases). Per the germline V gene, CDR1 is MGHRA and CDR2 is YSYEKL. CDR3 length equals 16 residues. Trimming stripped 4 bases from V and 6 bases from J, with 18 bases between.

With regard to this clonotype: The junction and the germline gene differ at one end; a read error may be behind it. The V and J genes are TRBV20-1 and TRBJ2-7; possibly TRBD1 for D (6 bases). Germline-derived CDR1 and CDR2 are DFQATT and SNEGSKA (reference sequence). This CDR3 contains 12 residues. The CDR3 DNA follows: TGCAGTGCTGCCACAGGGAGCTACGAGAAGTACTTC. Translation gives CSAATGSYEKYF.